This record concerns one TCR beta chain sequence. Method: immunoSEQ multiplex PCR; TCRdb's copy keeps in-frame clones and lacks some. The table shows about 190,000 clones, with 86% occurring only once. Germline-derived CDR1 and CDR2 are MNHNS and SASEGT. Deletions cut 3 bases from V and 0 bases from J, with 12 bases between. This CDR3 is built from 17 residues. The data derive from a study of cytomegalovirus exposure and HLA in healthy donors. Study as a whole: The same platform as the approximately 730 first-cohort repertoires was used for the 110 or so validation repertoires, a later analysis reported.

The source is a woman between 18 and 29 years old in good health and CMV-seronegative. V gene TRBV6-1 combines with J gene TRBJ2-6; D unclear. Sequenced sample: PBMCs. The CDR3 DNA follows: TGTGCCAGCAGTGATGTGTACACCAACTCTGGGGCCAACGTCCTGACTTTC. This encodes CASSDVYTNSGANVLTF.